Here is one T cell receptor beta chain with its context. This entry belongs to a study of control samples from healthy donors and cancer patients. The table came from immunoSEQ multiplex PCR; TCRdb's copy has only in-frame clones and leaves some out. The repertoire has 30,000 or so clones, around nine tenths of them found once; the top ten carry about 3.7%. The germline CDR1 and CDR2 sequences are MNHEY and SVGEGT. This CDR3 comprises 17 residues. V gave up 2 bases and J gave up 0 bases; unmatched junction bases: 6. The V call is TRBV6-2 or TRBV6-3, the J call TRBJ2-5, with 10 bases that match TRBD2. This TCR was sampled from a female donor with melanoma. What was sequenced was formalin-fixed, paraffin-embedded tissue. As DNA, the CDR3 is TGTGCCAGCAGTTACACAAGGACTAGCGGATACCAAGAGACCCAGTACTTC. This encodes CASSYTRTSGYQETQYF.